These T cell receptor beta chains were read from a single sample in a study of shared clonotypes between healthy human individuals. Sequencing was performed with immunoSEQ multiplex PCR; in TCRdb, only in-frame clones are kept and a portion is missing. The table has around 2.5 million clones, over 85% seen once. Specimen: naive CD4+ T cells from PBMCs. Source of these receptors: a man between 18 and 29 years old in good health. Some clones in this sample may be carry-over from other donors' samples. CDR3s include the opening cysteine and the closing phenylalanine or tryptophan. A D gene is named only where the DNA matches it firmly. Size tells how often a clone was seen (once, few, many) or the class of an expanded clone, and some rows leave it out.

TRBJ1-4	TRBV6-5	NA	TRBD1	TGTGCCAGCAGGCCACAGGGGGCAACTAATGAAAAACTGTTTTTT	CASRPQGATNEKLFF
TRBJ2-7	TRBV14	NA	TRBD1	TGTGCCAGCAGCCATCCGGGGACAGAGAACTACGAGCAGTACTTC	CASSHPGTENYEQYF
TRBJ2-3	TRBV7-9	NA	NA	TGTGCCAGCAGCTTTCGGCGGGAAATCACAGATACGCAGTATTTT	CASSFRREITDTQYF
TRBJ1-4	TRBV11-2	NA	NA	TGTGCCAGCAGCACGACGGGGGTCGGTATTGTTGGTCAAAAACTGTTTTTT	CASSTTGVGIVGQKLFF
TRBJ2-1	TRBV18	NA	NA	TGTGCCAGCTCATCGACCATTAGCGCAGACTCCTACAATGAGCAGTTCTTC	CASSSTISADSYNEQFF
TRBJ2-6	TRBV7-9	NA	NA	TGTGCCAGCAGCACCCCGGGCCCTGGGGCCAACGTCCTGACTTTC	CASSTPGPGANVLTF
TRBJ1-2	TRBV19	NA	TRBD1	TGTGCCAGTACAAATCCCGGGACAGGGATGGATGGCTACACCTTC	CASTNPGTGMDGYTF
TRBJ1-1	TRBV19	NA	NA	TGTGCCAGTAGTATAGATTTTCGAGCACACCCCGCGGCTTTCTTT	CASSIDFRAHPAAFF
TRBJ2-7	TRBV5-4	NA	TRBD2	TGTGCCAGCAGCGCCGGAGGAGGGACTACCTCCTACGAGCAGTACTTC	CASSAGGGTTSYEQYF
TRBJ2-7	TRBV28	once	TRBD2	TGTGCCAGCAGAGCTAGCGGAGGGTCCTACGAGCAGTACTTC	CASRASGGSYEQYF
TRBJ1-3	TRBV28	NA	TRBD1	TGTGCCAGCAGTTTATTTGTCCGGGGAAACCGGGACAGGGAAGGAAACACCATATATTTT	CASSLFVRGNRDREGNTIYF
TRBJ1-6	TRBV7-9	NA	NA	TGTGCCAGCAGTCAGACGCCACAGGGATATAATTCACCCCTCCACTTT	CASSQTPQGYNSPLHF
TRBJ1-2	TRBV6-5	NA	TRBD1	TGTGCCAGCAAACTTTCGACAGGGCAGGGCTATGGCTACACCTTC	CASKLSTGQGYGYTF
TRBJ2-6	TRBV11-2	NA	TRBD1	TGTGCCAGCAGACAGGACAGGGCTGGGGCCAACGTCCTGACTTTC	CASRQDRAGANVLTF
TRBJ1-4	TRBV28	NA	NA	TGTGCCAGCAGGGGAGCTGGGGGTAATGAAAAACTGTTTTTT	CASRGAGGNEKLFF
TRBJ1-5	TRBV27	NA	TRBD1	TGTGCCAGCAGCGGGACAGGGAATCAGCCCCAGCATTTT	CASSGTGNQPQHF
TRBJ2-7	TRBV9	NA	NA	TGTGCCAGCAGCGTCGGGTGGGACCGGATCATGTACGAGCAGTACTTC	CASSVGWDRIMYEQYF
TRBJ2-1	TRBV27	NA	NA	TGTGCCAGCAGTTTCGTCGGGAGTAAATACAATGAGCAGTTCTTC	CASSFVGSKYNEQFF
TRBJ2-1	TRBV19	NA	NA	TGTGCCAGTAGTGGCCAGGGCGCTTTATGGGGGGAGCAGTTCTTC	CASSGQGALWGEQFF
TRBJ2-5	TRBV9	NA	NA	TGTGCCAGCAGCTTTGATGAGACCCAGTACTTC	CASSFDETQYF
TRBJ2-5	TRBV7-2	NA	TRBD2	TGTGCCAGCGAGCGGGGGACCCAAGAGACCCAGTACTTC	CASERGTQETQYF
TRBJ2-7	TRBV19	NA	TRBD2	TGTGCCAGTAGTTTCCGCCGGGGGGGCGGGAGGAACTCCTACGAGCAGTACTTC	CASSFRRGGGRNSYEQYF
TRBJ2-5	TRBV5-1	NA	NA	TGCGCCAGCGCGCTATGGGCTAGCCAGGGGGAGACCCAGTACTTC	CASALWASQGETQYF
TRBJ1-2	TRBV29-1	NA	NA	TGCAGCGTTGATCTCGGCAAGTCGGGCTATGGCTACACCTTC	CSVDLGKSGYGYTF
TRBJ2-5	TRBV28	NA	NA	TGTGCCAGCAGTGTCCTGCAAGAGACCCAGTACTTC	CASSVLQETQYF
TRBJ1-1	TRBV7-2	few	NA	TGTGCCAGCAGCCACTGGGGAGTTAAGTCCACCGAAGCTTTCTTT	CASSHWGVKSTEAFF
TRBJ2-7	TRBV4-3	NA	TRBD2	TGCGCCAGCAGCCAAAGTGCCCCGGGACTAGATGCGTCCTACGAGCAGTACTTC	CASSQSAPGLDASYEQYF